The next 13 T cell receptor beta chains were all read from a single sample in a study of beta chain features in type 1 diabetes. The investigators reverse transcribed all of the isolated RNA, so they sequenced expressed TCRB transcripts. Clones were read by immunoSEQ multiplex PCR, and TCRdb kept only the in-frame ones, dropping some. The sample yields 130,000 to 150,000 clones, 9% to 9.5% seen once. The specimen was central memory CD4+ T cells from blood. These TCRs come from a man aged 18 to 29 in good health.

This clone was found a few times. V gene TRBV2 combines with J gene TRBJ1-2, with 7 nucleotides matching TRBD1. The V and J ends lost 5 bases and 3 bases, in that order; junction bases with no gene match: 6. The CDR3 totals 14 residues. Germline V gives CDR1 SNHLY, CDR2 FYNNEI. The CDR3 DNA reads TGTGCCAGCAGTCCGACAGGGCCCTACTATGGCTACACCTTC. This codes for CASSPTGPYYGYTF. Drawing the rest from reference TRBV2 and TRBJ1-2, the complete variable domain is EPEVTQTPSHQVTQMGQEVILRCVPISNHLYFYWYRQILGQKVEFLVSFYNNEISEKSEIFDDQFSVERPDGSNFTLKIRSTKLEDSAMYFCASSPTGPYYGYTFGSGTRLTVV.

This clone occurred a few times. V usage is TRBV4-2 and J usage is TRBJ2-1; TRBD2 aligns across 12 bases. V was pared by 4 bases and J by 0 bases, with 1 base of the junction left unmatched. The CDR3 is 16 residues long. Germline V CDR1 and CDR2: LGHNA, YNFKEQ. The CDR3 loop is CASSLLAGGSYNEQFF. The DNA of the CDR3 is TGTGCCAGCAGCCTACTAGCGGGGGGCTCCTACAATGAGCAGTTCTTC.

The chain has TRBV7-8 and TRBJ1-2, with 7 bases matching TRBD1. The germline gives CDR1 SGHVS, CDR2 FQNEAQ. After removal of 1 base from V and 7 bases from J, the junction contained 6 bases not matched to a gene. The length of the CDR3 is 14 residues. As DNA, the CDR3 is TGTGCCAGCAGCTTAGGCCCACAGGGGTCTGGCTACACCTTC. It codes for CASSLGPQGSGYTF. Looking up the rest from reference TRBV7-8 and TRBJ1-2 gives the full variable domain: GAGVSQSPRYKVAKRGQDVALRCDPISGHVSLFWYQQALGQGPEFLTYFQNEAQLDKSGLPSDRFFAERPEGSVSTLKIQRTQQEDSAVYLCASSLGPQGSGYTFGSGTRLTVV.

V is TRBV21-1 and J is TRBJ1-1. TRBV21-1 is tagged as a pseudogene. The CDR3 totals 16 residues. This chain's CDR3 is CASSKERVGQNTEAFF. CDR3 nucleotide sequence: TGTGCCAGCAGCAAAGAGAGGGTAGGGCAGAACACTGAAGCTTTCTTT.

The chain carries TRBV7-2 and TRBJ2-7; 10 nucleotides align to TRBD2. The junction had 13 bases not matched to a gene; V was cut back by 1 base and J by 4 bases. In germline, CDR1 is SGHTA, CDR2 FQGNSA. The CDR3 sequence is 18 residues long. The chain's CDR3 is CASSLGRATAGGVYEQYF. CDR3 DNA sequence: TGTGCCAGCAGCTTAGGGCGGGCCACAGCGGGGGGGGTGTACGAGCAGTACTTC.

The genes are TRBV5-4 and TRBJ1-6, with 9 bases identical to TRBD1. CDR1 and CDR2 from the germline V gene are SGHNT and YYREEE (reference sequence). J was trimmed by 9 bases and V by 2 bases; bases with no gene match: 3. There are 14 residues in the CDR3. CDR3 sequence reads: CASSLVDRGSPLHF. CDR3 DNA: TGTGCCAGCAGCTTAGTGGACAGGGGTTCACCCCTCCACTTT.

This clone was detected a few times. The V gene is TRBV9, the J gene TRBJ2-4; no definite D call. The V end lost 2 bases, the J end lost 5 bases, and 8 bases lay between the germline ends. Germline CDR1 and CDR2: SGDLS and YYNGEE. The CDR3 is 13 residues long. CDR3 sequence reads: CASSVGPQNIQYF. The CDR3 bases are TGTGCCAGCAGCGTTGGGCCTCAAAACATTCAGTACTTC.

The CDR3 bases are TGCAGCGTTGACAAAGGAGGTGGTCGAGGCTACACCTTC. It encodes CSVDKGGGRGYTF. The V call is TRBV29-1, the J call TRBJ1-2; D gene unclear. Germline CDR1 and CDR2: SQVTM and ANQGSEA. Deletions cut 3 bases from V and 8 bases from J, with 16 bases between. The CDR3 is 13 residues long. The full variable domain, in which reference TRBV29-1 and TRBJ1-2 provide the parts outside the CDR3, is SAVISQKPSRDICQRGTSLTIQCQVDSQVTMMFWYRQQPGQSLTLIATANQGSEATYESGFVIDKFPISRPNLTFSTLTVSNMSPEDSSIYLCSVDKGGGRGYTFGSGTRLTVV.

This CDR3 reads CASSYSGETQYF. The CDR3 DNA reads as TGTGCCAGCAGCTATTCGGGAGAGACCCAGTACTTC. The genes are TRBV7-7 and TRBJ2-5; D gene uncertain. Germline CDR1 SSHAT, CDR2 FNYEAQ (reference sequence). CDR3 length: 12 residues. V was cut by 4 bases and J by 4 bases, with 7 bases left in between.

V and J are TRBV4-3 and TRBJ1-1; tentative D call: TRBD1 (6 bases). V was cut by 5 bases and J by 6 bases, with 13 bases left in between. The CDR3 extends over 13 amino acids. CDR1 LGHNA and CDR2 YSLEER come from the germline V gene. DNA of the CDR3: TGCGCCAGCAGCGATACAGGGAAGCCTGAAGCTTTCTTT. Amino acid sequence: CASSDTGKPEAFF.

J is TRBJ2-7 and V is TRBV6-1; D uncertain. Germline values: CDR1 MNHNS, CDR2 SASEGT. The V gene lost 6 bases and the J gene lost 3 bases, with 3 bases spanning the gap. The CDR3 is made up of 10 amino acids. In DNA, the CDR3 is TGTGCCAGCAGCCTCTACGAGCAGTACTTC. Its protein is CASSLYEQYF.

CDR3 region: CASSLDTPGQGAYNEQFF. In nucleotides, the CDR3 is TGTGCCAGCAGCTTAGATACTCCGGGACAGGGGGCGTACAATGAGCAGTTCTTC. The chain has TRBV11-3 and TRBJ2-1; 12 nucleotides align to TRBD1. This CDR3 region has 18 residues. CDR1 SGHNT and CDR2 YENEEA come from the germline V gene. Trimming at V came to 0 bases and at J to 4 bases, leaving 7 bases not matched to a gene.

This clone was seen only a few times. J is TRBJ2-3 and V is TRBV5-4; 14 bases map to TRBD2. This CDR3 has 18 amino acids. Germline CDR1 is SGHNT and CDR2 is YYREEE (reference sequence). With 4 bases clipped from V and 0 bases from J, the junction kept 7 bases outside the gene matches. The CDR3 protein is CASSQTSGGAWSTDTQYF. CDR3 DNA sequence: TGTGCCAGCAGCCAGACTAGCGGGGGGGCATGGAGCACAGATACGCAGTATTTT.